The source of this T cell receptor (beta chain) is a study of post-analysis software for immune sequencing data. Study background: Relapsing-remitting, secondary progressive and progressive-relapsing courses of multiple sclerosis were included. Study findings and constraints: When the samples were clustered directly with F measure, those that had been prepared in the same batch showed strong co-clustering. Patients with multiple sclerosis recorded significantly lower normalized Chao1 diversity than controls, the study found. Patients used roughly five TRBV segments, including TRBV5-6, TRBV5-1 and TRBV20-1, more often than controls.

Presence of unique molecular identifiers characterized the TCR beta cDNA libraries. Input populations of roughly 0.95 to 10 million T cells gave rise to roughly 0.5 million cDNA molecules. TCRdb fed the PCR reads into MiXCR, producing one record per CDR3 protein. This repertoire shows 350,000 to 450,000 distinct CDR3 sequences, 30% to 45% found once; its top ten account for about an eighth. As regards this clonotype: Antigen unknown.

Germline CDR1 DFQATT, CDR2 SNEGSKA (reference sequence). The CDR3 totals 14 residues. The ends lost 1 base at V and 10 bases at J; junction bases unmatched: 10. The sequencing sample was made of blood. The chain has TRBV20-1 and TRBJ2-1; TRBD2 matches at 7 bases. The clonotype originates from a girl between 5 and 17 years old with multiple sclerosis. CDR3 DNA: TGCAGTGCTAGAGCGAGCGGGGTGGGAGGCGAGCAGTTCTTC. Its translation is CSARASGVGGEQFF.